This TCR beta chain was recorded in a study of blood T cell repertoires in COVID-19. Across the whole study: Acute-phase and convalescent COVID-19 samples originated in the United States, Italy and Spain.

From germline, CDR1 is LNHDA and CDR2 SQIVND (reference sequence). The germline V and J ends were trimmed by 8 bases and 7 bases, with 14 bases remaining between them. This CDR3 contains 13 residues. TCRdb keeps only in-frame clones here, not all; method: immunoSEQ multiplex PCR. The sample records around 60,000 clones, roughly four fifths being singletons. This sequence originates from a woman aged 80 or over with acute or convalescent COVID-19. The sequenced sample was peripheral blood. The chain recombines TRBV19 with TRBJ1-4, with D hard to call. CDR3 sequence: CASRDRESEKLFF. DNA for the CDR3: TGTGCCAGTCGGGATAGGGAGAGTGAAAAACTGTTTTTT.